The 20 T cell receptor beta chains reported below all come from one sample, sequenced in a study of blood T cells in healthy people across ages. With a J-beta primer mix and a sample-barcoded 5' primer, a second PCR ran 7 to 11 cycles. Each CDR3 protein is one row after TCRdb ran MiXCR on the 5' RACE reads. Here the sample spans 550,000 to 750,000 distinct CDR3 sequences, under 25% being singletons. The sample consisted of blood. The receptors were gathered from a man in his sixties or seventies in good health.

In this sample, this clonotype turned up many times. The V gene is TRBV20-1, the J gene TRBJ2-5, with D uncertain. Germline CDR1 DFQATT, CDR2 SNEGSKA (reference sequence). V dropped 6 bases and J dropped 1 base, with 24 bases sitting between them. The CDR3 sequence is 17 residues long. The CDR3 here is CSAVPSGVKISQETQYF. In DNA, the CDR3 is TGCAGTGCGGTCCCCTCCGGAGTCAAAATTAGCCAAGAGACCCAGTACTTC.

The V and J genes are TRBV18 and TRBJ2-5; 7 nucleotides match TRBD2. This CDR3 has 13 amino acids. V was clipped by 6 bases and J by 5 bases; unmatched bases: 6. Germline V gene sequence: CDR1 KGHSH, CDR2 LQKENI. The CDR3 DNA reads as TGTGCCAGCTCCAACGAGGGAGGGGAGACCCAGTACTTC. It codes for CASSNEGGETQYF.

This chain uses TRBV6-1 with TRBJ2-7; 8 bases are shared with TRBD2. Germline CDR1 is MNHNS and CDR2 is SASEGT. The CDR3 consists of 14 residues. The V gene end was trimmed by 7 bases and the J gene end by 2 bases; junction bases not matched to a gene: 7. CDR3 region: CASNPLAGTYEQYF. The CDR3 coding sequence is TGTGCCAGCAATCCCCTAGCGGGTACCTACGAGCAGTACTTC.

At least ten counts were recorded for this clonotype. The chain couples TRBV6-1 to TRBJ1-5; D call uncertain. Germline V gene sequence: CDR1 MNHNS, CDR2 SASEGT. V was pared by 2 bases and J by 3 bases, with 2 bases between. There are 12 residues in the CDR3. CDR3 in amino acids: CASSEYNQPQHF. CDR3 in DNA: TGTGCCAGCAGTGAATACAATCAGCCCCAGCATTTT.

This clonotype was recorded a few times. Compared with germline, one end of the junction differs, possibly owing to a read error. This chain uses TRBV5-5 with TRBJ2-5; the match to TRBD1 covers 8 bases. The CDR3 has 16 residues. CDR1 and CDR2 (germline): SGHKS, YYEKEE (reference sequence). Here the CDR3 DNA reads TGTACCAGCAGCACACCCGGGACAGGTTACAAAGAGACCCAGTACTTC. It translates to CTSSTPGTGYKETQYF.

This CDR3 is CASSSAGVTYNEQFF. CDR3 nucleotides: TGTGCCAGCAGTTCCGCCGGGGTGACCTACAATGAGCAGTTCTTC. V usage is TRBV5-6 and J usage is TRBJ2-1; perhaps TRBD2 as D (5 bases). The CDR3 totals 15 residues. From germline, CDR1 is SGHDT and CDR2 YYEEEE. V gave up 5 bases and J gave up 2 bases, with 14 bases separating them.

This clonotype came up a few times. The rearrangement uses TRBV5-1 and TRBJ2-5, with 12 nucleotides matching TRBD1. CDR3 length: 15 residues. Trimming cost V 4 bases and J 5 bases; bases outside gene matches: 6. Germline V lookup: CDR1 SGHRS, CDR2 YFSETQ. CDR3 DNA sequence: TGCGCCAGCAGCGAAGGGACAGGGGGCTTTGAGACCCAGTACTTC. Amino acid sequence: CASSEGTGGFETQYF.

V usage is TRBV10-3 and J usage is TRBJ2-5, with TRBD1 matching 9 bases. The CDR3 is made up of 13 amino acids. In germline, CDR1 is ENHRY, CDR2 SYGVKD. V lost 7 bases, J lost 10 bases, and 10 bases stayed unmatched. The DNA of the CDR3 is TGTGCCATCAACCCGGGACAGGGTCACGACCAGTACTTC. It specifies CAINPGQGHDQYF.

This chain links TRBV6-5 with TRBJ1-1, with D possibly matching TRBD1 (5 bases). The CDR3 runs 15 residues. Germline V gene data show CDR1 as MNHEY and CDR2 as SVGAGI. The V and J ends lost 3 bases and 1 base respectively, with 12 bases between them. CDR3 DNA sequence: TGTGCCAGCAGTTATCAACCGACAGCGAACACTGAAGCTTTCTTT. Residues: CASSYQPTANTEAFF.

This clonotype was counted between two and nine times. The J gene is TRBJ2-7, the V gene TRBV21-1; the table's D gene call, TRBD1, was not cross checked with the DNA. TRBV21-1 is a documented pseudogene. The CDR3 is made up of 15 amino acids. CDR3 DNA: TGTGCCAGCAGCGCACACCGGGACAGAACCTACGAGCAGTACTTC. The encoded protein is CASSAHRDRTYEQYF.

This clonotype was seen more than once but under ten times. One end of the junction is discordant with germline, which a read error may explain. The rearrangement uses TRBV5-1 and TRBJ2-5, with D tentatively TRBD1 (8 bases). This CDR3 region has 15 residues. CDR1 is SGHRS, CDR2 YFSETQ, per germline. The CDR3 sequence is CASSLGQGGAETQCF. CDR3 DNA: TGCGCCAGCAGCCTAGGACAGGGAGGGGCAGAGACCCAGTGCTTC.

The chain is built from TRBV6-2 or TRBV6-3 and TRBJ1-2, with unresolved D. The CDR3 contains 15 residues. With 4 bases removed from V and 3 bases from J, the gap between germline ends came to 15 bases. Germline loops: CDR1 MNHEY, CDR2 SVGEGT. Here the CDR3 DNA reads TGTGCCAGCAGTTCCACCGCAAGAGATTACTATGGCTACACCTTC. It yields the protein CASSSTARDYYGYTF.

The rearrangement links TRBV6-1 to TRBJ2-7, with 7 bases fitting TRBD1. The V gene's germline CDR1 is MNHNS and CDR2 SASEGT. Trimming cost V 2 bases and J 4 bases; bases outside gene matches: 11. The CDR3 contains 16 residues. The chain's CDR3 is CASSEFNRGGPYEQYF. Written as DNA, the CDR3 is TGTGCCAGCAGTGAATTTAACAGGGGTGGTCCGTACGAGCAGTACTTC.

This clonotype turned up a few times. This chain connects TRBV18 to TRBJ2-1, with D uncertain. V dropped 2 bases and J dropped 7 bases, with 3 bases sitting between them. Germline-derived CDR1 and CDR2 are KGHSH and LQKENI. CDR3 size: 11 residues. In nucleotides, the CDR3 is TGTGCCAGCTCACCAGAGAATGAGCAGTTCTTC. This translates into CASSPENEQFF.

The V call is TRBV28, the J call TRBJ2-4, with 9 bases lining up with TRBD1. This CDR3 has 14 amino acids. Germline V lookup: CDR1 MDHEN, CDR2 SYDVKM. The V segment lost 5 bases and the J segment 7 bases; nucleotides outside the gene matches: 6. CDR3 sequence: CASSTRQGVNIQYF. CDR3 sequence (DNA): TGTGCCAGCAGTACCCGACAGGGGGTTAACATTCAGTACTTC.

This clonotype was observed a few times. The J gene is TRBJ2-3, the V gene TRBV12-3 or TRBV12-4; the match to TRBD1 covers 7 bases. The CDR3 runs to 15 residues. V lost 7 bases to trimming and J lost 2 bases; unmatched junction nucleotides: 9. Here the CDR3 reads CASTSGQPITDTQYF. The CDR3 DNA reads as TGTGCCAGCACCTCGGGACAGCCGATCACAGATACGCAGTATTTT.

Only a few counts were recorded for this clonotype. This sequence joins TRBV20-1 and TRBJ1-1; a possible D gene is TRBD1 (5 bases). The CDR3 length is 12 residues. Germline CDR1 is DFQATT and CDR2 is SNEGSKA (reference sequence). Trimming cost V 6 bases and J 3 bases, with 11 bases left between them. Here the CDR3 DNA reads TGCAGTGCATCTACGGGGGACACTGAAGCTTTCTTT. Translating gives CSASTGDTEAFF.

The gene calls are TRBV4-3 and TRBJ2-5; TRBD1 aligns across 9 bases. The CDR3 runs 17 residues. Germline assignment: CDR1 LGHNA and CDR2 YSLEER. V gave up 0 bases and J gave up 6 bases; unmatched junction bases: 11. CDR3 sequence: CASSQDARGQGQKTQYF. Written as DNA, the CDR3 is TGCGCCAGCAGCCAAGACGCCCGCGGACAGGGGCAAAAGACCCAGTACTTC.

A few counts support this clonotype. Its ends do not fully match the called genes, so a read error is possible. This sequence joins TRBV29-1 and TRBJ2-5; D unclear. The DNA end lines up better with TRBJ2-1; the J call may be wrong. This CDR3 is built from 14 residues. Looked up from germline, CDR1 is SQVTM and CDR2 is ANQGSEA. CDR3 loop: CGVGYNPLRDEQFF. The CDR3 region has the DNA TGCGGCGTAGGGTATAACCCCTTACGGGATGAGCAGTTCTTC.

This chain joins TRBV6-4 and TRBJ2-1; 8 nucleotides line up with TRBD1. The V segment lost 4 bases and the J segment 4 bases; nucleotides outside the gene matches: 6. This CDR3 spans 15 amino acids. Germline CDR1 reads MRHNA; CDR2 reads SNTAGT. CDR3 in amino acids: CASSVETGAYNEQFF. The CDR3 nucleotides read TGTGCCAGCAGTGTTGAGACAGGGGCTTACAATGAGCAGTTCTTC.